A single sample gave rise to the 29 T cell receptor beta chains below, sequenced in a study of T cells after posttransplantation cyclophosphamide. Treatment was busulfan-fludarabine conditioning, a marrow graft, and cyclophosphamide on days +3 and +4. Produced via immunoSEQ multiplex PCR; TCRdb's table is partial and in-frame only. The sample records some 45,000 clones, 90% being singletons. The sample was PBMCs, taken around 58 days after allogeneic stem cell transplant with posttransplant cyclophosphamide. The receptors originated from a male patient in his sixties or seventies who received an allogeneic stem cell transplant from a related donor and was CMV-positive. These T cells may partly come from the graft donor.

V is TRBV7-2 and J is TRBJ2-1; no reliable D call. CDR1 and CDR2 from the germline V gene are SGHTA and FQGNSA. CDR3 length equals 12 residues. The ends were cut back, 5 bases at V and 10 bases at J, with 12 bases in the middle. In DNA form, the CDR3 reads TGTGCCAGCAGCCAGTATGGGCTAGAGCAGTTCTTC. This sequence encodes CASSQYGLEQFF. The full variable domain, in which reference TRBV7-2 and TRBJ2-1 provide the parts outside the CDR3, is GAGVSQSPSNKVTEKGKDVELRCDPISGHTALYWYRQSLGQGLEFLIYFQGNSAPDKSGLPSDRFSAERTGGSVSTLTIQRTQQEDSAVYLCASSQYGLEQFFGPGTRLTVL.

The rearrangement uses TRBV6-6 and TRBJ2-7, with TRBD2 as a possible D gene (5 bases). V was cut by 5 bases and J by 0 bases, with 11 bases left in between. Germline values: CDR1 MNHNY, CDR2 SVGAGI (reference sequence). The CDR3 is made up of 14 amino acids. The CDR3 nucleotides read TGTGCCAGCAGTCCCCGGGATAGCTCCTACGAGCAGTACGTC. Its translation: CASSPRDSSYEQYV.

This clone has only one observation. V is TRBV7-2 and J is TRBJ1-4; D call uncertain. From germline, CDR1 is SGHTA and CDR2 FQGNSA. The V and J ends lost 1 base and 0 bases respectively, with 12 bases between them. The CDR3 covers 17 residues. The CDR3 DNA reads TGTGCCAGCAGCTTAGGGGTTACTAGTGCAACTAATGAAAAACTGTTTTTT. Translated: CASSLGVTSATNEKLFF.

The CDR3 loop reads CASNRLTDDYGYTF. The CDR3 DNA follows: TGTGCCAGCAACAGGCTCACAGACGACTATGGCTACACCTTC. The rearrangement joins TRBV2 to TRBJ1-2; D is perhaps TRBD1 (5 bases). Germline V gives CDR1 SNHLY, CDR2 FYNNEI. Trimming shortened V by 7 bases and J by 3 bases, and 15 bases separated the two germline ends. CDR3 size: 14 residues.

The chain carries TRBV5-6 and TRBJ1-6, with a possible D match to TRBD1 (5 bases). The V and J ends lost 1 base and 7 bases respectively, with 9 bases between them. The germline V gene has CDR1 SGHDT and CDR2 YYEEEE. The CDR3 is 14 residues long. This chain's CDR3 is CASSLRQGNSPLHF. The CDR3 DNA reads TGTGCCAGCAGCTTGAGGCAGGGAAATTCACCCCTCCACTTT.

This sequence joins TRBV11-2 and TRBJ2-1, with 8 bases aligning to TRBD2. The CDR3 loop spans 15 amino acids. Germline CDR1 reads SGHAT; CDR2 reads FQNNGV. The junction had 3 bases not matched to a gene; V was cut back by 4 bases and J by 1 base. The CDR3 nucleotides read TGTGCCAGCAGCTCGGTAGCGGGGTCCTACAATGAGCAGTTCTTC. Translation gives CASSSVAGSYNEQFF.

The CDR3 nucleotides read TGTGCCAGCAGCGTAGACGTAGCAAACATTCAGTACTTC. Protein product: CASSVDVANIQYF. This chain uses TRBV9 with TRBJ2-4; D not resolved. With 0 bases removed from V and 6 bases from J, the gap between germline ends came to 7 bases. The CDR3 is 13 amino acids. Per germline, CDR1 SGDLS and CDR2 YYNGEE.

The chain joins TRBV27 to TRBJ1-3; weak D call: TRBD1 (6 bases). The V end lost 5 bases, the J end lost 5 bases, and 16 bases lay between the germline ends. Per germline, CDR1 MNHEY and CDR2 SMNVEV (reference sequence). The CDR3 is 15 residues long. The CDR3: CASSITGFNRNTIYF. The DNA of the CDR3 is TGTGCCAGCAGTATTACAGGGTTCAATCGAAACACCATATATTTT.

The rearrangement uses TRBV5-6 and TRBJ2-3; D perhaps matches TRBD2 (6 bases). V lost 2 bases and J 0 bases, leaving 13 bases between the germline ends. CDR1 and CDR2 from the germline V gene are SGHDT and YYEEEE. The CDR3 length is 16 residues. The chain's CDR3 is CASSLLAVPSTDTQYF. The CDR3, as DNA: TGTGCCAGCAGCTTATTAGCGGTACCTAGCACAGATACGCAGTATTTT.

The chain carries TRBV19 and TRBJ1-2; 7 bases align to TRBD1. The CDR3 is 13 amino acids. Germline V gives CDR1 LNHDA, CDR2 SQIVND (reference sequence). V was clipped by 4 bases and J by 7 bases; unmatched bases: 6. For the CDR3, the DNA is TGTGCCAGTAGTACGACAGGGTTGGGTGGCTACACCTTC. Its protein is CASSTTGLGGYTF. The whole variable domain, remainder taken from reference TRBV19 and TRBJ1-2, is DGGITQSPKYLFRKEGQNVTLSCEQNLNHDAMYWYRQDPGQGLRLIYYSQIVNDFQKGDIAEGYSVSREKKESFPLTVTSAQKNPTAFYLCASSTTGLGGYTFGSGTRLTVV.

The chain joins TRBV25-1 to TRBJ1-1; the match to TRBD1 covers 8 bases. Trimming at V came to 4 bases and at J to 5 bases, leaving 6 bases not matched to a gene. This CDR3 comprises 14 residues. Germline V gene sequence: CDR1 MGHDK, CDR2 SYGVNS. The CDR3 nucleotides read TGTGCCAGCAGTGTGACAGGGGCCAGGACTGAAGCTTTCTTT. The encoded protein is CASSVTGARTEAFF.

The chain couples TRBV6-5 to TRBJ2-6; a possible D gene is TRBD2 (6 bases). V was shortened by 7 bases and J by 2 bases, with 12 bases between the two germline ends. The CDR3 contains 15 residues. Germline CDR1 and CDR2: MNHEY and SVGAGI. The CDR3 loop is CASTDGGAGANVLTF. In DNA form, the CDR3 reads TGTGCCAGCACAGACGGCGGGGCTGGGGCCAACGTCCTGACTTTC.

J is TRBJ2-2 and V is TRBV7-9; D is possibly TRBD2 (6 bases). Germline CDR1 and CDR2: SEHNR and FQNEAQ (reference sequence). Trimming stripped 5 bases from V and 4 bases from J, with 14 bases between. The length of the CDR3 is 15 residues. The CDR3 bases are TGTGCCAGCAGCGCATTGGGGGGTTTCACCGGGGAGCTGTTTTTT. It codes for CASSALGGFTGELFF.

The chain recombines TRBV6-6 with TRBJ1-2, with D perhaps matching TRBD1 (6 bases). The germline CDR1 and CDR2 sequences are MNHNY and SVGAGI (reference sequence). The CDR3 is 16 amino acids. Trimming removed 6 bases at V and 4 bases at J, with 21 bases between. The CDR3 DNA follows: TGTGCCAGCAGCCAGACCACAGGGACCTCCTTCTATGGCTACACCTTC. It specifies CASSQTTGTSFYGYTF.

The chain is built from TRBV4-1 and TRBJ2-7, with D maybe TRBD2 (6 bases). The CDR3 spans 16 residues. V lost 2 bases, J lost 4 bases, and 18 bases lay in between. Germline CDR1 and CDR2: MGHRA and YSYEKL. The CDR3 DNA follows: TGCGCCAGCAGCCAATCTCCCACTAGCCTACTTTACGAGCAGTACTTC. It translates to CASSQSPTSLLYEQYF.

This chain links TRBV10-3 with TRBJ1-1, with 7 bases aligning to TRBD1. The CDR3 runs 14 residues. Germline V gives CDR1 ENHRY, CDR2 SYGVKD. Losses at the gene ends were 5 bases for V and 1 base for J; bases not matched to a gene: 4. CDR3 nucleotides: TGTGCCATCAGTCCCGGGACAGAGAACACTGAAGCTTTCTTT. Translated: CAISPGTENTEAFF.

V gene TRBV5-8 combines with J gene TRBJ1-2; 9 bases are shared with TRBD1. Trimming cost V 4 bases and J 10 bases; bases outside gene matches: 23. CDR1 SGHTS and CDR2 YDEGEE come from the germline V gene. The CDR3 length is 18 residues. Here the CDR3 DNA reads TGTGCCAGCAGCCGAGGCCCGGGGACAGGGATCTTCCTAGATCCCTACACCTTC. It specifies CASSRGPGTGIFLDPYTF.

The CDR3 sequence is CASSLPGQPQHF. In nucleotides, the CDR3 is TGTGCCAGCAGCCTGCCAGGACAGCCCCAGCATTTT. The chain has TRBV7-9 and TRBJ1-5; D ambiguous. V lost 5 bases to trimming and J lost 7 bases, with 9 bases between them. This CDR3 is built from 12 residues. The V gene's germline CDR1 is SEHNR and CDR2 FQNEAQ (reference sequence).

This sequence joins TRBV6-5 and TRBJ1-3; no firm D call. There are 13 residues in the CDR3. Per the germline V gene, CDR1 is MNHEY and CDR2 is SVGAGI. V gave up 5 bases and J gave up 0 bases, with 5 bases separating them. CDR3: CASSRSSGNTIYF. CDR3 bases: TGTGCCAGCAGTAGGAGCTCTGGAAACACCATATATTTT.

CDR3 sequence (DNA): TGTGCCAGCAGTGAAGCGAGGGTTGGGTACACTGAAGCTTTCTTT. Protein: CASSEARVGYTEAFF. This chain joins TRBV2 and TRBJ1-1, with D unclear. The CDR3 loop spans 15 amino acids. Germline loops: CDR1 SNHLY, CDR2 FYNNEI. V lost 0 bases to trimming and J lost 3 bases, with 11 bases between them.

This chain uses TRBV19 with TRBJ1-5; D not resolved. Trimming stripped 3 bases from V and 3 bases from J, with 15 bases between. Germline CDR1 reads LNHDA; CDR2 reads SQIVND (reference sequence). This CDR3 has 16 amino acids. The CDR3 protein is CASSMRDDRFNQPQHF. Here the CDR3 DNA reads TGTGCCAGTAGTATGAGAGATGATCGGTTCAATCAGCCCCAGCATTTT. The complete variable domain, with remaining parts taken from reference TRBV19 and TRBJ1-5, reads DGGITQSPKYLFRKEGQNVTLSCEQNLNHDAMYWYRQDPGQGLRLIYYSQIVNDFQKGDIAEGYSVSREKKESFPLTVTSAQKNPTAFYLCASSMRDDRFNQPQHFGDGTRLSIL.

The chain carries TRBV5-1 and TRBJ2-1; 7 bases match TRBD2. There are 16 residues in the CDR3. CDR1 and CDR2 (germline): SGHRS, YFSETQ. J was trimmed by 0 bases and V by 2 bases; bases with no gene match: 5. CDR3 protein: CASSLAGLSSYNEQFF. The CDR3 coding sequence is TGCGCCAGCAGCTTAGCGGGGCTGAGCTCCTACAATGAGCAGTTCTTC.

The chain links TRBV13 to TRBJ2-3, with D possibly TRBD2 on 5 matching bases. CDR1 PRHDT and CDR2 FYEKMQ come from the germline V gene (reference sequence). V was cut by 3 bases and J by 4 bases, with 11 bases left in between. The CDR3 has 14 residues. The CDR3: CASSFILAPDTQYF. In nucleotides, the CDR3 is TGTGCCAGCAGCTTCATCCTAGCCCCAGATACGCAGTATTTT.

The J gene is TRBJ1-3, the V gene TRBV11-2, with D hard to call. The germline V gene has CDR1 SGHAT and CDR2 FQNNGV. The V gene lost 7 bases and the J gene lost 9 bases, with 10 bases spanning the gap. CDR3 length equals 11 residues. The CDR3 DNA reads TGTGCCAGCACCTTGATCGGCACCATATATTTT. This sequence encodes CASTLIGTIYF.

This chain links TRBV7-9 with TRBJ2-1; 8 bases match TRBD2. Losses at the gene ends were 3 bases for V and 8 bases for J; bases not matched to a gene: 9. CDR1 and CDR2 from the germline V gene are SEHNR and FQNEAQ (reference sequence). This CDR3 contains 15 residues. The CDR3 DNA follows: TGTGCCAGCAGCTTTCGGCGGGGGGAATCATATGAGCAGTTCTTC. This encodes CASSFRRGESYEQFF.

This chain links TRBV7-9 with TRBJ1-1, with 11 nucleotides matching TRBD1. With V trimmed by 3 bases and J by 5 bases, 11 bases remained unmatched. There are 17 residues in the CDR3. The V gene's germline CDR1 is SEHNR and CDR2 FQNEAQ (reference sequence). CDR3 in DNA: TGTGCCAGCAGCTTTGAGTACCGGACAGGGGGCGCAACTGAAGCTTTCTTT. The encoded protein is CASSFEYRTGGATEAFF.

This rearrangement joins TRBV29-1 to TRBJ1-1; 10 bases are a match to TRBD1. V was pared by 6 bases and J by 4 bases, with 5 bases of the junction left unmatched. Per germline, CDR1 SQVTM and CDR2 ANQGSEA. The CDR3 loop spans 13 amino acids. The CDR3, as DNA: TGCAGCGTCGCTGGACAGGGGGGCACTGAAGCTTTCTTT. It codes for CSVAGQGGTEAFF.

The chain combines TRBV7-9 with TRBJ1-2; D is possibly TRBD1 (6 bases). CDR1 and CDR2 from the germline V gene are SEHNR and FQNEAQ (reference sequence). V lost 2 bases and J 0 bases, leaving 16 bases between the germline ends. This CDR3 spans 17 amino acids. Here the CDR3 reads CASSLRAGVNTNYGYTF. The CDR3 DNA reads as TGTGCCAGCAGCTTAAGGGCAGGGGTGAATACTAACTATGGCTACACCTTC.

The V and J genes are TRBV5-5 and TRBJ1-1; D is possibly TRBD1 (5 bases). Looked up from germline, CDR1 is SGHKS and CDR2 is YYEKEE (reference sequence). Trimming removed 2 bases from V and 0 bases from J, with 8 bases in between. The CDR3 totals 14 residues. The DNA of the CDR3 is TGTGCCAGCAGCTTCAGGGTGGTGAACACTGAAGCTTTCTTT. It yields the protein CASSFRVVNTEAFF.